The TCR beta chain described here comes from a study of blood T cell repertoires in COVID-19 (dated by TCRdb to between 2020 and 2021). Regarding the complete study: Samples from collaborators originated in the United States, Italy and Spain and spanned both the acute and convalescent phases of COVID-19. Samples came from the ongoing ImmuneRACE study (first 160 participants) plus 1,254 subjects from 6 global collaborators. The repertoires were made available in a free public database intended to serve as a resource for research on the immune response to SARS-CoV-2. Nearly every sample came with metadata listing a de-identified subject ID, COVID-19 status, age in years and sex. The dataset comprised deeply sampled blood TCRbeta repertoires from subjects exposed to, actively infected with, or recovered from COVID-19. The prospective study material was composed of cDNA or gDNA derived from T cells, B-cell-depleted T cells, or PBMCs. HLA class I and class II types, where available, came from metadata supplied by the sample provider rather than from assay-based typing. Here is what the overall study found, with its caveats: How much clinical and demographic metadata was included differed by source and by participant, and the metadata was provided uncurated.

V gives up 4 bases and J gives up 3 bases, and the segment between their germline ends measures 17 bases. The germline V gene encodes CDR1 KGHDR and CDR2 SFDVKD. Including cysteine and phenylalanine, the CDR3 has 16 amino acids. Only the CDR3 DNA is retained, 48 bases long and in frame from the first base. Collaborating institutions collected whole blood in K2EDTA tubes following their own protocols. For TCRbeta analysis, collaborators shipped samples in one of three forms: frozen whole blood, isolated PBMCs, or DNA extracted from either of those sample types. Note on this clone: Its antigen is still unknown. Base quality data are lacking; no much larger clone is found one base away.

TCRbeta CDR3 regions were amplified from genomic DNA by means of the immunoSEQ Assay, a bias-controlled multiplex PCR. The study's processing was this. The number of nucleated cells in each sample was estimated from the amplification of reference gene primers within the assay. To quantify the absolute abundance of each unique TCRbeta CDR3 rearrangement, sequence reads were collapsed and filtered. For each sample, productive Simpson clonality was calculated as the square root of Simpson's diversity index across productive rearrangements. This immuneACCESS table, as held by TCRdb, lists in-frame sequences with V and J called but not all clones. Of the missing ones, under half trace to an unresolved V gene in checked studies; the others have no known cause. D and trimming come from the DNA, and the V and J calls and clone size come from that table. Present in this sample are around 100,000 clones, 80% to 85% of which were seen just once. The ten most abundant clones make up roughly 7.9% of the sample.

Specimen: peripheral blood. The rearrangement joined TRBV24-1 to TRBJ1-2; 5 matching bases give a weak D call of TRBD1. The TCR originated in a man in his 70s with acute or convalescent COVID-19. The DNA is as follows: TGTGCCACCAGTGACGCCGGGGGAAGAGGGGACTATGGCTACACCTTC. Its translation is CATSDAGGRGDYGYTF.